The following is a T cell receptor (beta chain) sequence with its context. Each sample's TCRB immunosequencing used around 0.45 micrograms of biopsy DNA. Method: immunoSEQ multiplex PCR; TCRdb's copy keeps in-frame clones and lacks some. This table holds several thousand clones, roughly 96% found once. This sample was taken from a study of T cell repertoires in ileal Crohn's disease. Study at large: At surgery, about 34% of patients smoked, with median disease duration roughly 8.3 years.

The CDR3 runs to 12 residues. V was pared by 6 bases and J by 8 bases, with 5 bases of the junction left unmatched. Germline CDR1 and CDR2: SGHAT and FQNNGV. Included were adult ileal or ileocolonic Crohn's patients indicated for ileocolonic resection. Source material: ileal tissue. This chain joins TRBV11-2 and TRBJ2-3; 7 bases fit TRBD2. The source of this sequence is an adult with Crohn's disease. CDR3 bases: TGTGCCAGCAGACTCGGCGGGGGTACGCAGTATTTT. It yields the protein CASRLGGGTQYF.